The 7 T cell receptor beta chains listed next were all sequenced from one sample in a study of shared T cell receptors in the human thymus. The repertoire was sequenced with immunoSEQ multiplex PCR; TCRdb's copy has only in-frame clones and lacks some. The table records some 660,000 clones, about 87% of them present only once. The same sample was also studied in work on human thymus T cells.

Sequencing used thymocytes. Receptor source: a boy less than two years old with a congenital heart defect.

This chain connects TRBV27 to TRBJ1-1; D gene ambiguous. CDR1 MNHEY and CDR2 SMNVEV come from the germline V gene (reference sequence). The CDR3 loop spans 14 amino acids. Trimming removed 6 bases from V and 5 bases from J, with 16 bases in between. CDR3 residues: CASSPLAPRTEAFF. DNA for the CDR3: TGTGCCAGCAGCCCCTTGGCCCCGAGGACTGAAGCTTTCTTT.

The chain carries TRBV28 and TRBJ2-1; the match to TRBD2 covers 12 bases. Germline CDR1 MDHEN, CDR2 SYDVKM. The CDR3 length is 19 residues. V shed 3 bases and J 0 bases; nucleotides not matched to a gene: 9. The CDR3 protein is CASSFTGLAGGSSYNEQFF. The CDR3, as DNA: TGTGCCAGCAGTTTTACGGGACTAGCGGGCGGAAGCTCCTACAATGAGCAGTTCTTC.

The V and J genes are TRBV6-5 and TRBJ2-5, with 7 positions matching TRBD2. Germline loops: CDR1 MNHEY, CDR2 SVGAGI. This CDR3 spans 14 amino acids. The V gene end was trimmed by 7 bases and the J gene end by 2 bases; junction bases not matched to a gene: 7. CDR3 bases: TGTGCCAGCATGGCTGGGAGGGGACAAGAGACCCAGTACTTC. It yields the protein CASMAGRGQETQYF.

This chain joins TRBV28 and TRBJ1-2, with 8 bases matching TRBD1. V lost 4 bases and J lost 6; bases outside the gene matches: 10. The CDR3 has 15 residues. Germline V gene sequence: CDR1 MDHEN, CDR2 SYDVKM. The CDR3 coding sequence is TGTGCCAGCAGTTATCAACGGACAGGGCATAATGGCTACACCTTC. Its protein product is CASSYQRTGHNGYTF.

This rearrangement joins TRBV30 to TRBJ1-1; perhaps TRBD1 as D (5 bases). This CDR3 contains 12 residues. Germline CDR1 reads GTSNPN; CDR2 reads SVGIG (reference sequence). V was shortened by 2 bases and J by 4 bases, with 8 bases between the two germline ends. CDR3 coding DNA: TGTGCCTGGAGTCAGGGTAGCACTGAAGCTTTCTTT. Encoded protein: CAWSQGSTEAFF.

The V and J genes are TRBV7-8 and TRBJ1-1; D is perhaps TRBD1 (6 bases). Per the germline V gene, CDR1 is SGHVS and CDR2 is FQNEAQ. This CDR3 is built from 17 residues. V was shortened by 1 base and J by 4 bases, with 19 bases between the two germline ends. The CDR3 nucleotides read TGTGCCAGCAGCTTAGAGGGGGTGGGTTTATATGCCACTGAAGCTTTCTTT. Amino acids: CASSLEGVGLYATEAFF.

This chain connects TRBV9 to TRBJ1-1, with a weak D call TRBD1 (6 bases). Germline V gene sequence: CDR1 SGDLS, CDR2 YYNGEE. Trimming took 4 bases from V and 1 from J, leaving 8 bases between them. This CDR3 region has 13 residues. CDR3 bases: TGTGCCAGCAGCACCAGGGGGAACACTGAAGCTTTCTTT. Encoded protein: CASSTRGNTEAFF.